Sequencing of this TCR beta chain was carried out in a study of T cells in Graves' hyperthyroidism and ophthalmopathy. Study information: Prior to any treatment, at the point of initial diagnosis, peripheral blood was collected.

TCR beta CDR3 region amplification was performed from RNA transcripts. The TCR CDR3 first-round RT-PCR relied on the HTBI primer set. TCRdb re-derived calls from the multiplex PCR reads in MiXCR, one entry per CDR3 protein. The data contain around 300,000 distinct CDR3 sequences, roughly 13% of them singletons. V dropped 1 base and J dropped 3; count of bases not matched to a gene: 8. The CDR3 runs to 17 residues. The V gene's germline CDR1 is SGHTA and CDR2 FQGNSA. This clonotype was picked up many times. The V and J genes are TRBV7-2 and TRBJ2-3; TRBD2 aligns across 9 bases. The source is a middle-aged woman with Graves' hyperthyroidism. Material for sequencing was blood. Here the CDR3 DNA reads TGTGCCAGCAGCTTAGGGGGACTAGCTACACCTACAGATACGCAGTATTTT. Encoded protein: CASSLGGLATPTDTQYF.